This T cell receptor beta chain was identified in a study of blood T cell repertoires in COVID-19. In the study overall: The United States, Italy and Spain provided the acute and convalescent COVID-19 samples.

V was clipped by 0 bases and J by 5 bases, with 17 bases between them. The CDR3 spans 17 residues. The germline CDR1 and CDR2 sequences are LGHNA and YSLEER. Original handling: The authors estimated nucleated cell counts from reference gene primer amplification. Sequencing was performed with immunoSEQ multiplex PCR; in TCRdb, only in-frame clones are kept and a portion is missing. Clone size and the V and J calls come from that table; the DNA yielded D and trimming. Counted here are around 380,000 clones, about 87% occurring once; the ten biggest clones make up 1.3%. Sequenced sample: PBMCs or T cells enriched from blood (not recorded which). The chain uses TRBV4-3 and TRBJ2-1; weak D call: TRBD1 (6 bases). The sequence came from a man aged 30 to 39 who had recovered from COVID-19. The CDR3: CASSQELGATWDNEQFF. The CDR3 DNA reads TGCGCCAGCAGCCAAGAATTGGGGGCGACTTGGGACAATGAGCAGTTCTTC.